The clone carrying this TCR beta chain was counted once. The source of the sample is a study of blood T cell repertoires in COVID-19. Study-wide background: There were acute and convalescent COVID-19 samples, and they came from the United States, Italy and Spain. The cDNA or gDNA used as material had been derived from T cells, B-cell-depleted T cells, or PBMCs.

Germline loops: CDR1 LNHDA, CDR2 SQIVND (reference sequence). The CDR3 has 18 amino acids. V was shortened by 5 bases and J by 3 bases, with 23 bases between the two germline ends. Assay: immunoSEQ multiplex PCR; the TCRdb copy retains only in-frame clones and omits some. The sample yields about 14,000 clones, about four fifths seen once. Sequencing was done on a sample of peripheral blood. The TCR was taken from a woman aged 55 to 70 with acute or convalescent COVID-19. The chain links TRBV19 to TRBJ1-5; tentatively, D is TRBD1 (5 bases). This CDR3 is CASSGELWGEGDNQPQHF. The CDR3 nucleotides are TGTGCCAGTAGTGGGGAACTTTGGGGGGAAGGGGACAATCAGCCCCAGCATTTT.